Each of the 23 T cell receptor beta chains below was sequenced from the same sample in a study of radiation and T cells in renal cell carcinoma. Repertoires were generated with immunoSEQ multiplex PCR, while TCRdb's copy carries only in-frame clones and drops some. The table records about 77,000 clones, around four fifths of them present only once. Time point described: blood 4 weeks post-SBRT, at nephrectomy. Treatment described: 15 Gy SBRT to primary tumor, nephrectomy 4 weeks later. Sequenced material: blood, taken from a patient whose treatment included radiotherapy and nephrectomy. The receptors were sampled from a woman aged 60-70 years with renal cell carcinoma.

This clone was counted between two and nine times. This CDR3 reads CASSFPNTGELFF. The DNA of the CDR3 is TGTGCCAGCAGCTTCCCGAACACCGGGGAGCTGTTTTTT. The V and J genes are TRBV11-1 and TRBJ2-2; no clear D. The germline V and J ends were trimmed by 3 bases and 0 bases, with 2 bases remaining between them. The germline V gene encodes CDR1 SGHAT and CDR2 FQDESV (reference sequence). The CDR3 sequence is 13 residues long.

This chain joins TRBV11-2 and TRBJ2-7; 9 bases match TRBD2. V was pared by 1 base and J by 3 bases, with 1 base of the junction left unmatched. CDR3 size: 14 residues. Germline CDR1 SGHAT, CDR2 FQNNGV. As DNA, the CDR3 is TGTGCCAGCAGCTTAGGAGCGGGGGGCTACGAGCAGTACTTC. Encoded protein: CASSLGAGGYEQYF.

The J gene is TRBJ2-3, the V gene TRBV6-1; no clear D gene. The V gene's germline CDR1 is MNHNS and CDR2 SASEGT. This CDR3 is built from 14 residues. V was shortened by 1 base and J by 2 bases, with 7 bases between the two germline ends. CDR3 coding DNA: TGTGCCAGCAGTGAAGTTTTCACCACAGATACGCAGTATTTT. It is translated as CASSEVFTTDTQYF.

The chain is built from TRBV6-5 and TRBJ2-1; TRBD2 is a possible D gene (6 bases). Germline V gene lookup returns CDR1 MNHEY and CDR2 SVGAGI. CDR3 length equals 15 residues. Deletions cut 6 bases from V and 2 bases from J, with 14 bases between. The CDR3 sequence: CASRPSGLAYNEQFF. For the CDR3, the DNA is TGTGCCAGCAGGCCATCGGGACTGGCCTACAATGAGCAGTTCTTC.

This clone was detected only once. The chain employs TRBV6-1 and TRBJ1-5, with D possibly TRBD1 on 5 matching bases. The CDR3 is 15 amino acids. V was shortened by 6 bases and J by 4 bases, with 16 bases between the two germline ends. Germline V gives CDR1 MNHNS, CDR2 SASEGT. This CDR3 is CASSEVGGENQPQHF. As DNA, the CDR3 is TGTGCCAGCAGCGAGGTGGGGGGGGAGAATCAGCCCCAGCATTTT.

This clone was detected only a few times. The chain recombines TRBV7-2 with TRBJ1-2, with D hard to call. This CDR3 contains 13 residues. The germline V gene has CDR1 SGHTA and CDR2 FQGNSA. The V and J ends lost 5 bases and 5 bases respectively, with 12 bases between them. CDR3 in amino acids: CASSPVSGYGYTF. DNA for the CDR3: TGTGCCAGCAGCCCAGTATCGGGATATGGCTACACCTTC.

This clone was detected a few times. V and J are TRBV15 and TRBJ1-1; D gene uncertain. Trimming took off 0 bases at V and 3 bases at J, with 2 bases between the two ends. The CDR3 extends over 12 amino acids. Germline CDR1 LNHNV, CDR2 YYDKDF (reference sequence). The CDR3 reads CATSREDTEAFF. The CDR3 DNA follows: TGTGCCACCAGCAGAGAGGACACTGAAGCTTTCTTT.

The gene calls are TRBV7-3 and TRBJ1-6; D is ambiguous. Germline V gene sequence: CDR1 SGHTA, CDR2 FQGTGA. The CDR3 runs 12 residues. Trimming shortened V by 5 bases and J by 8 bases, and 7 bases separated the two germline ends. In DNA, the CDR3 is TGTGCCAGCAGCCATGGGGATTCACCCCTCCACTTT. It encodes CASSHGDSPLHF.

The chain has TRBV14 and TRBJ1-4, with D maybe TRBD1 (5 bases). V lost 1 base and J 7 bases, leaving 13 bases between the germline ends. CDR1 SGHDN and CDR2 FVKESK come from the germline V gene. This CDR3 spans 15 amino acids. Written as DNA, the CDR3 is TGTGCCAGCAGCCAAGCGTTAGGCAGGGCTGAAAAACTGTTTTTT. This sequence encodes CASSQALGRAEKLFF.

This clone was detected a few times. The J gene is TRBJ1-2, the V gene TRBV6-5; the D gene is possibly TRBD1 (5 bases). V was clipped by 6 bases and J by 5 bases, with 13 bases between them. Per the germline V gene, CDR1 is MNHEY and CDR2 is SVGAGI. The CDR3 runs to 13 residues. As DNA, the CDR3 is TGTGCCAGCAGAACGATTCGGGGGTATGGCTACACCTTC. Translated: CASRTIRGYGYTF.

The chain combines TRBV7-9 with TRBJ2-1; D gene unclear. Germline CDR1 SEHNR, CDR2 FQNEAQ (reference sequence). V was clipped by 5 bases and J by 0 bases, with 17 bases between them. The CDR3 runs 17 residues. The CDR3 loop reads CASSPYMSYRSYNEQFF. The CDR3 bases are TGTGCCAGCAGCCCTTATATGTCATACCGCTCCTACAATGAGCAGTTCTTC.

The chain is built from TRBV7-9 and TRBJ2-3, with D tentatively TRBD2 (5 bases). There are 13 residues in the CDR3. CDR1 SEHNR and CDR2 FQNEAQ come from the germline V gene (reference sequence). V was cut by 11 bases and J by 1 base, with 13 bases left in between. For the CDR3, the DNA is TGTGCCTCGAAATACGGGGGCACAGATACGCAGTATTTT. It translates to CASKYGGTDTQYF.

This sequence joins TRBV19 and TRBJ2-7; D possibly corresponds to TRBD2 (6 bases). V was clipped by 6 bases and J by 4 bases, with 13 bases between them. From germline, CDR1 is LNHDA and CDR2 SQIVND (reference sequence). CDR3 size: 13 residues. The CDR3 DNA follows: TGTGCCAGTAGCGAGGTAGGAGGGTACGAGCAGTACTTC. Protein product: CASSEVGGYEQYF.

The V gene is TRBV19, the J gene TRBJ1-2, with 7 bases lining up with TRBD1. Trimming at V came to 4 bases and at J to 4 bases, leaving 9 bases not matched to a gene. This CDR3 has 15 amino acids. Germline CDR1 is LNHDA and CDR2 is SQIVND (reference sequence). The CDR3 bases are TGTGCCAGTAGTAATGGGCTCACAGGGGTCTATGGCTACACCTTC. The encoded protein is CASSNGLTGVYGYTF.

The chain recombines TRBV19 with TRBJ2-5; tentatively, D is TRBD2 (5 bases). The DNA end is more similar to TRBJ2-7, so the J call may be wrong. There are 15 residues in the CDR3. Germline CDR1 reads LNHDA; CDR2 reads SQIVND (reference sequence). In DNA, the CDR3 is TGTGCCAGTAGTATAGATCGAGGGTACTCCTACGAGCAGTACTTC. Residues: CASSIDRGYSYEQYF.

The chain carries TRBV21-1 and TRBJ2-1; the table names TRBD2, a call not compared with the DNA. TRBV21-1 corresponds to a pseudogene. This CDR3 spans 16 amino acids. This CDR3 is CASSLTSGGLHNEQFF. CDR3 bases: TGTGCCAGCAGCCTGACTAGCGGGGGGCTTCACAATGAGCAGTTCTTC.

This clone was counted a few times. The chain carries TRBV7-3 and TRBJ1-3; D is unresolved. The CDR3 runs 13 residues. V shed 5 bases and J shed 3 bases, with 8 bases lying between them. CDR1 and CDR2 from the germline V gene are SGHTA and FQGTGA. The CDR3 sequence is CASSLGLGNTIYF. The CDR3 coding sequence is TGTGCCAGCAGCCTCGGACTTGGAAACACCATATATTTT.

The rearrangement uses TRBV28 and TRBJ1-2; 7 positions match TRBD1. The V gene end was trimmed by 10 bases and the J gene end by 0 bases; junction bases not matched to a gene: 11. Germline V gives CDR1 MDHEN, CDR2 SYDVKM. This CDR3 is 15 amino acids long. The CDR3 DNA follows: TGTGCCACTAGACAGGGCTCGAGTTCTAACTATGGCTACACCTTC. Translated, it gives CATRQGSSSNYGYTF.

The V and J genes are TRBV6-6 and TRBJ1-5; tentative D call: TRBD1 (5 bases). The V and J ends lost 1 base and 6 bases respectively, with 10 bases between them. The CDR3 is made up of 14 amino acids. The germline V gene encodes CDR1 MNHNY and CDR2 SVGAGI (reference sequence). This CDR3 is CASSYLSGIQPQHF. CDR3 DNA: TGTGCCAGCAGTTACTTGTCAGGGATTCAGCCCCAGCATTTT.

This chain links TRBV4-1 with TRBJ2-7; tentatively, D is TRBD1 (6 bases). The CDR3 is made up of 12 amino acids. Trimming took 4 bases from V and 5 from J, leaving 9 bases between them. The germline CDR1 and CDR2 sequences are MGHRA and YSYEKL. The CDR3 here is CASSPWGHEQYF. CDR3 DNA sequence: TGCGCCAGCAGCCCCTGGGGGCACGAGCAGTACTTC.

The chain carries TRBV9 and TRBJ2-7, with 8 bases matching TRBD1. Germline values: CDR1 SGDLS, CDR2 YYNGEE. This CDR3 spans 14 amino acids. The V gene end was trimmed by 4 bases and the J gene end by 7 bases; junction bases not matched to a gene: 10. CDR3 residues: CASSIGQGGREQYF. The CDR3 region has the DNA TGTGCCAGCAGCATCGGACAGGGCGGTCGGGAGCAGTACTTC.

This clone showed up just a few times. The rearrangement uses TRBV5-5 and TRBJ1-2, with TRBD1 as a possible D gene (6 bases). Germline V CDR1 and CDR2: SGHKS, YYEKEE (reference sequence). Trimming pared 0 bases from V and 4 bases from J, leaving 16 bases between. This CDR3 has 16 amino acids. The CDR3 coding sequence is TGTGCCAGCAGCTTGGCCGTCAGGGGAGGCTCCTATGGCTACACCTTC. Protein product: CASSLAVRGGSYGYTF.

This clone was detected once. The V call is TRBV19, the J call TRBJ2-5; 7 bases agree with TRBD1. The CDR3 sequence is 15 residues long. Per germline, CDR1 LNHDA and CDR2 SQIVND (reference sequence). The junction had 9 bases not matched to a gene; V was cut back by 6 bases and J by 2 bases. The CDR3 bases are TGTGCCAGTAGCCATACAGGGGATTATCAAGAGACCCAGTACTTC. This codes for CASSHTGDYQETQYF.